This is a list of T cell receptor beta chains from one sample in a study of cytomegalovirus exposure and HLA in healthy donors. Produced via immunoSEQ multiplex PCR; TCRdb's table is partial and in-frame only. This sample has about 160,000 clones, with approximately 79% found just once. Sequencing was done on a sample of PBMCs. Receptors originate from a human donor in good health. The CDR3 runs from the conserved cysteine through the conserved F or W. A D gene is named only where the DNA matches it firmly. Clone size appears in some rows only: once, few, many, or a class for an expanded clone.

D gene	V gene	J gene	clone size	CDR3 DNA	CDR3 protein
.	TRBV4-1	TRBJ2-7	.	TGCGCCAGCAGCCAAGGAAGCGGCTCCTACGAGCAGTACTTC	CASSQGSGSYEQYF
.	TRBV12-5	TRBJ2-7	.	TGTGCTAGTGGTTTGCCTCAGGGGGGAAGAGTCCCCTACGAGCAGTACTTC	CASGLPQGGRVPYEQYF
.	TRBV4-3	TRBJ1-2	.	TGCGCCAGCAGCCCCCCTGGAGGGCGAGGCTACACCTTC	CASSPPGGRGYTF
TRBD1	TRBV2	TRBJ1-2	.	TGTGCCAGCAGTCAACAGGGGGATGGCTATGGCTACACCTTC	CASSQQGDGYGYTF
.	TRBV6-1	TRBJ2-7	.	TGTGCCAGCTCACAGACGCGGACTACCTACGAGCAGTACTTC	CASSQTRTTYEQYF
.	TRBV13	TRBJ2-1	.	TGTGCCAGCAGCTTAGATCCGGGACTTAGAAATGAGCAGTTCTTC	CASSLDPGLRNEQFF
TRBD1	TRBV25-1	TRBJ1-1	.	TGTGCCAGCAGTGAAATCGGCAGGACAGGGGAGACTGAAGCTTTCTTT	CASSEIGRTGETEAFF
.	TRBV7-9	TRBJ1-5	few	TGTGCCAGCAGTCAACAGGGAGGGGATCAGCCCCAGCATTTT	CASSQQGGDQPQHF
.	TRBV6-1	TRBJ2-1	.	TGTGCCAGCAGTGAAGCGCGGGGAGACGGCTACAATGAGCAGTTCTTC	CASSEARGDGYNEQFF
.	TRBV5-1	TRBJ2-3	.	TGCGCCAGCAGGAGATCCGCTAGCACAGATACGCAGTATTTT	CASRRSASTDTQYF
.	TRBV5-5	TRBJ1-4	.	TGTGCCAGCAGCCCCCGACAGGAAAAACTGTTTTTT	CASSPRQEKLFF
.	TRBV7-6	TRBJ1-5	.	TGTGCCAGCAGCTCCCAGCCTTTGGCTAGCAATCGGCCCCAGCATTTT	CASSSQPLASNRPQHF
.	TRBV4-1	TRBJ1-4	.	TGCGCCAGTAGGAACACCGGGTCGTTTCCTGAAAAACTGTTTTTT	CASRNTGSFPEKLFF
TRBD2	TRBV6-1	TRBJ2-1	.	TGTGCCAGCAGTGGAAGCGGGGGGGCCCTCAATGAGCAGTTCTTC	CASSGSGGALNEQFF
TRBD1	TRBV9	TRBJ1-6	.	TGTGCCAGCAGCCACGGACAGGGGATTAATTCACCCCTCCACTTT	CASSHGQGINSPLHF
TRBD1	TRBV10-3	TRBJ1-2	.	TGTGCCATCAGTGACACCGGGACAGGGACTGACTATGGCTACACCTTC	CAISDTGTGTDYGYTF
TRBD1	TRBV6-5	TRBJ2-5	.	TGTGCCAGCACCCACCCGGGGACAGGGGGGGAGACCCAGTACTTC	CASTHPGTGGETQYF
.	TRBV9	TRBJ1-4	.	TGTGCCAGCGCGGAGGGGACTTTAACTAATGAAAAACTGTTTTTT	CASAEGTLTNEKLFF
TRBD2	TRBV19	TRBJ2-3	.	TGTGCCAGTAGAAGGACTAGCGGGGGGACAGATACGCAGTATTTT	CASRRTSGGTDTQYF
TRBD1	TRBV7-6	TRBJ1-2	few	TGTGCCAGCAGCTTAGGCGGGACAGGGGACTATGGCTACACCTTC	CASSLGGTGDYGYTF
.	TRBV2	TRBJ2-3	once	TGTGCCAGCAGTGCCCAGACTAGGTGGGATACGCAGTATTTT	CASSAQTRWDTQYF
TRBD1	TRBV19	TRBJ1-1	.	TGTGCCAGTAACCGGGACAGCGGGAACACTGAAGCTTTCTTT	CASNRDSGNTEAFF
.	TRBV7-2	TRBJ2-1	few	TGTGCCAGCAGCCTTGGACAGTACAATGAGCAGTTCTTC	CASSLGQYNEQFF
TRBD1	TRBV5-1	TRBJ2-3	.	TGCGCCAGCAGCCAGGGGACAGGGAGCACAGATACGCAGTATTTT	CASSQGTGSTDTQYF
.	TRBV7-9	TRBJ1-1	.	TGTGCCAGCAGCTTATCAGGGCAGAACACTGAAGCTTTCTTT	CASSLSGQNTEAFF
TRBD1	TRBV6-6	TRBJ1-2	.	TGTGCCAGCAGTTTTGTTAGGGGGCAAGGTGATGGCTACACCTTC	CASSFVRGQGDGYTF
TRBD2	TRBV5-1	TRBJ2-3	.	TGCGCCAGCAGCTTCGGACTAGCGGGGGCGAGCACAGATACGCAGTATTTT	CASSFGLAGASTDTQYF
TRBD2	TRBV2	TRBJ2-7	.	TGTGCCAGCAGCAAAACCGGGACTAGCGGGTCCTACGAGCAGTACTTC	CASSKTGTSGSYEQYF
.	TRBV9	TRBJ1-2	few	TGTGCCAGCAGCCAGGGAAGACACTATGGCTACACCTTC	CASSQGRHYGYTF
TRBD1	TRBV7-2	TRBJ2-7	.	TGTGCCAGCAGCGGACGGACAGGGGGCTACGAGCAGTACTTC	CASSGRTGGYEQYF
TRBD1	TRBV11-2	TRBJ2-7	.	TGTGCCAGCAGCACCCCTGGACAGGCCCACTCCGAAGACGAGCAGTACTTC	CASSTPGQAHSEDEQYF
TRBD2	TRBV6-1	TRBJ2-4	.	TGTGCCAGCAGTGAAAATAGGGGGAGCGGGGGGAACAAAAACATTCAGTACTTC	CASSENRGSGGNKNIQYF
.	TRBV9	TRBJ2-1	.	TGTGCCAGCAGCCCATATAGCGCAGACTCCTACAATGAGCAGTTCTTC	CASSPYSADSYNEQFF